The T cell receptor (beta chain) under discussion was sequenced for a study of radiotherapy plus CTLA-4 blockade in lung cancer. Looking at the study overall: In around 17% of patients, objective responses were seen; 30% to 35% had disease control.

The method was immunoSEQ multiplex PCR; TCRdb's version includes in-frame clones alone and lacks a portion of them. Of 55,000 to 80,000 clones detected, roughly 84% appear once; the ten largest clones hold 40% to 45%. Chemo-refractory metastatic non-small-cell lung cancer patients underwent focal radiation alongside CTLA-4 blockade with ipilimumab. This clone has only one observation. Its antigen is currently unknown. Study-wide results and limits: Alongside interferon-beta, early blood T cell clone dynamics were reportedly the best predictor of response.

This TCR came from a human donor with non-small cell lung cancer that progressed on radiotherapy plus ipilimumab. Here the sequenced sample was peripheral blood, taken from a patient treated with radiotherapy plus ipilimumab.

The CDR3 loop is CASSLAAPSSGYTF. The DNA of the CDR3 is TGTGCCAGCAGCTTAGCGGCACCGTCGTCGGGCTACACCTTC. This rearrangement joins TRBV7-9 to TRBJ1-2; D is unclear. In germline, CDR1 is SEHNR, CDR2 FQNEAQ (reference sequence). This CDR3 contains 14 residues. Trimming took off 0 bases at V and 8 bases at J, with 13 bases between the two ends.